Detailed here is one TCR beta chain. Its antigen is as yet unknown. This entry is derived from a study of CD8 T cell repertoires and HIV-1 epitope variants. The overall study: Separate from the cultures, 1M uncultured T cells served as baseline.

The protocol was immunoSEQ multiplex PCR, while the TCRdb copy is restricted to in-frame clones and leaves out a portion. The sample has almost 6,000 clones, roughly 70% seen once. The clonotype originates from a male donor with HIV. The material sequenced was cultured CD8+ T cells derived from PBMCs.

Here the CDR3 reads CASSFSGGNTDTQYF. CDR3 DNA sequence: TGTGCCAGCAGCTTTAGCGGGGGAAACACAGATACGCAGTATTTT. The V gene is TRBV11-2, the J gene TRBJ2-3; 9 bases are a match to TRBD2. Unmatched junction bases numbered 3, after V lost 3 bases and J lost 2 bases. Germline assignment: CDR1 SGHAT and CDR2 FQNNGV. The CDR3 runs to 15 residues.